The clone carrying this T cell receptor (beta chain) was picked up many times. Its antigen is not known. TCR beta libraries were built with iRepertoire HTBI primers and Arm-PCR of CDR3 regions. TCRdb re-called the multiplex PCR reads with MiXCR, one entry per CDR3 protein. Of roughly 400,000 distinct CDR3 sequences in the sample, around 21% are singletons; the top ten hold more than 20%. This entry is derived from a study of regulatory T cells in long-lasting Graves disease. Study background: The term persistent Graves' disease signified upward of 5 years on antithyroid drugs with positive TSH receptor antibodies. The study's findings and limits: Patients with persistent disease shared some 2,500 public clonotypes, outpacing the approximately 950 shared by new patients. TCR diversity was lower in persistent than newly diagnosed Graves' disease. With persistent disease, TRBV28, TRBJ1-2 and TRBJ2-5 were the favored segments.

Time point here: persistent/refractory GD, antithyroid drugs over 5 years with positive TRAb. PBMC-derived RNA was used for the TCR library. Germline loops: CDR1 SQVTM, CDR2 ANQGSEA. The CDR3 has 14 amino acids. V lost 6 bases and J lost 5, with 19 bases in between. This clonotype originated in a female donor with Graves disease. Sample: peripheral blood mononuclear cells (PBMCs), taken when the disease was refractory, from a patient treated with antithyroid drugs. This rearrangement joins TRBV29-1 to TRBJ2-5; D possibly corresponds to TRBD2 (5 bases). Here the CDR3 reads CSVGSGGFQETQYF. For the CDR3, the DNA is TGCAGCGTGGGTTCGGGCGGGTTCCAGGAGACCCAGTACTTC. Supplemented by reference TRBV29-1 and TRBJ2-5, the full variable domain reads SAVISQKPSRDICQRGTSLTIQCQVDSQVTMMFWYRQQPGQSLTLIATANQGSEATYESGFVIDKFPISRPNLTFSTLTVSNMSPEDSSIYLCSVGSGGFQETQYFGPGTRLLVL.